This note documents a single T cell receptor beta chain sequence. V was cut by 4 bases and J by 3 bases, with 7 bases left in between. The germline V gene encodes CDR1 SGHDN and CDR2 FVKESK. CDR3 length: 12 residues. This sample is drawn from a study of T cells in Graves' hyperthyroidism and ophthalmopathy. Using RNA transcripts as the source, TCR beta CDR3 regions were amplified. The HTBI primer set served for first-round RT-PCR of the TCR CDR3. TCRdb re-derived calls from the multiplex PCR reads in MiXCR, one entry per CDR3 protein. The sample yields about 270,000 distinct CDR3 sequences, 13% to 15% seen once. Clinical symptoms, serum thyroxine and TRAb, thyroid ultrasound and orbital computed tomography were used for the diagnoses.

Sequencing input: blood. The clonotype originates from a woman between 50 and 59 years old with Graves' hyperthyroidism that later progressed to Graves' ophthalmopathy. V is TRBV14 and J is TRBJ2-7; no definite D call. The CDR3, as DNA: TGTGCCAGCAGCCTCCTCGTCTACGAGCAGTACTTC. Translation: CASSLLVYEQYF.